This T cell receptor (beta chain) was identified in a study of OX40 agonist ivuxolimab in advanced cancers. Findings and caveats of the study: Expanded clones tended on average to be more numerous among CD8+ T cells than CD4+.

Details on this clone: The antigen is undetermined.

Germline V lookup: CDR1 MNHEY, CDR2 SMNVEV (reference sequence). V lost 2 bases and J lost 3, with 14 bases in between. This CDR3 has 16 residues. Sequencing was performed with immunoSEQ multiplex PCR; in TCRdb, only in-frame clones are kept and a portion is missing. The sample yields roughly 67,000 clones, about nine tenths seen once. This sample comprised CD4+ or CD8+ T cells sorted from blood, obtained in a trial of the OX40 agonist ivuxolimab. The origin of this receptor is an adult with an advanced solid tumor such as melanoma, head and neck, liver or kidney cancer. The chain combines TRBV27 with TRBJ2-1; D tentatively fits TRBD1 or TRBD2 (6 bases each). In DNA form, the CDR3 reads TGTGCCAGCAGTTTAAGGGGGGAAGTTGACTACAATGAGCAGTTCTTC. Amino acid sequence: CASSLRGEVDYNEQFF.